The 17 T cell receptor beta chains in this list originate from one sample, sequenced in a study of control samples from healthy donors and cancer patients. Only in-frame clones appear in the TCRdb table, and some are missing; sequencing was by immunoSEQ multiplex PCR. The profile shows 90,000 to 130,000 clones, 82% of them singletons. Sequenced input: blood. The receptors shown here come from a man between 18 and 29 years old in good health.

CDR3 sequence reads: CASSPMVGTGGETQYF. CDR3 coding DNA: TGTGCCAGCTCACCAATGGTGGGGACAGGGGGGGAGACCCAGTACTTC. J is TRBJ2-5 and V is TRBV18, with 11 bases matching TRBD1. The CDR3 sequence is 16 residues long. V lost 2 bases to trimming and J lost 5 bases; unmatched junction nucleotides: 7. Germline CDR1 is KGHSH and CDR2 is LQKENI.

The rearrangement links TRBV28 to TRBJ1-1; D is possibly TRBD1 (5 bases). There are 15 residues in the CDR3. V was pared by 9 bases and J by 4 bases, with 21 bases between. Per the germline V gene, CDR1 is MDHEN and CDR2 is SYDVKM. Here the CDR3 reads CASPWAWGTRTEAFF. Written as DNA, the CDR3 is TGTGCCAGTCCTTGGGCCTGGGGCACCCGCACTGAAGCTTTCTTT.

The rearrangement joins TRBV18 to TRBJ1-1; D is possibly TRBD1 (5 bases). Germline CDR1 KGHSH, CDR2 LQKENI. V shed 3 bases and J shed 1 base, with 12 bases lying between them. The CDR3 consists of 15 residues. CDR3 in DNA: TGTGCCAGCTCACCGTGGGGGGGGGAGAACACTGAAGCTTTCTTT. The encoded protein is CASSPWGGENTEAFF.

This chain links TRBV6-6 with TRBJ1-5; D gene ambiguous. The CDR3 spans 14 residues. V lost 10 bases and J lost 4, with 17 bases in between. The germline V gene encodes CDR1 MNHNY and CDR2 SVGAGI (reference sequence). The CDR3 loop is CATRPGVLNQPQHF. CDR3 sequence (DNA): TGTGCCACCCGGCCCGGGGTTTTAAATCAGCCCCAGCATTTT.

This CDR3 reads CASSLEGIGTSEAFF. DNA for the CDR3: TGCGCCAGCAGCTTGGAAGGGATAGGAACCTCTGAAGCTTTCTTT. V usage is TRBV5-1 and J usage is TRBJ1-1, with unresolved D. The V end lost 0 bases, the J end lost 6 bases, and 15 bases lay between the germline ends. CDR3 length: 15 residues. Per the germline V gene, CDR1 is SGHRS and CDR2 is YFSETQ. Based on the CDR3 plus reference TRBV5-1 and TRBJ1-1, the full variable domain is KAGVTQTPRYLIKTRGQQVTLSCSPISGHRSVSWYQQTPGQGLQFLFEYFSETQRNKGNFPGRFSGRQFSNSRSEMNVSTLELGDSALYLCASSLEGIGTSEAFFGQGTRLTVV.

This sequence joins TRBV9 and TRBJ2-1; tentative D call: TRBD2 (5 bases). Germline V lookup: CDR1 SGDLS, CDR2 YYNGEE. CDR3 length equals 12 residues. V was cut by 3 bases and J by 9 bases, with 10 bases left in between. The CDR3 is CASSATGSEQFF. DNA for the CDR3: TGTGCCAGCAGCGCCACGGGGAGTGAGCAGTTCTTC.

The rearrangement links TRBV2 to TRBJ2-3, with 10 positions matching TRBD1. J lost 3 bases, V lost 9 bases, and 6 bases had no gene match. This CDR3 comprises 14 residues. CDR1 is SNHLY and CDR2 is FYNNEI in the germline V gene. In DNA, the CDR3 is TGTGCCAGGGACAGGGGGTCGAGTACAGATACGCAGTATTTT. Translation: CARDRGSSTDTQYF.

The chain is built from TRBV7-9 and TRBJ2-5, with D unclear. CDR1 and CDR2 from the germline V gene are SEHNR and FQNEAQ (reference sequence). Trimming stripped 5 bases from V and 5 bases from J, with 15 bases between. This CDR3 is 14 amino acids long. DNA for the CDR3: TGTGCCAGCAGCATCTCAGGTGCTGCGGAGACCCAGTACTTC. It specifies CASSISGAAETQYF.

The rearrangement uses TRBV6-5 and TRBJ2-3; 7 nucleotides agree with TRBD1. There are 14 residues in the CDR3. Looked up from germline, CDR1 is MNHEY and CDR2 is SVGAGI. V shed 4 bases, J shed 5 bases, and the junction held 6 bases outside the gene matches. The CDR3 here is CASSFNTGEDTQYF. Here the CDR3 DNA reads TGTGCCAGCAGTTTCAACACAGGGGAAGATACGCAGTATTTT.

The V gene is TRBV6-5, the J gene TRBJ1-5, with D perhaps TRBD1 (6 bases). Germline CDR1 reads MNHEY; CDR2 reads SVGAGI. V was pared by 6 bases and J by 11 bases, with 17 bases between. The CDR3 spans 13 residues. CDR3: CASSRGAALSQHF. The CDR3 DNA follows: TGTGCCAGCAGCCGGGGGGCCGCTTTGTCCCAGCATTTT.

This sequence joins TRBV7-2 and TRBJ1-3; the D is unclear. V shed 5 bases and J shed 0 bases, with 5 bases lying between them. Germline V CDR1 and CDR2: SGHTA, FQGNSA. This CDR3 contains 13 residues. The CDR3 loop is CASSARSGNTIYF. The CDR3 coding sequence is TGTGCCAGCAGCGCCCGCTCTGGAAACACCATATATTTT.

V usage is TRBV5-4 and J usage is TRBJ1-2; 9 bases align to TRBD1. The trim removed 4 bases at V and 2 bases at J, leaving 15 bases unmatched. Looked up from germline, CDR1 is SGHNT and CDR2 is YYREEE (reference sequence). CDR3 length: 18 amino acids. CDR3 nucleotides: TGTGCCAGCAGCCAAAGGGTCCTCCGGGACAGGGTAAACTATGGCTACACCTTC. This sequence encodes CASSQRVLRDRVNYGYTF.

The CDR3 loop reads CASSLGLSSGNTIYF. Here the CDR3 DNA reads TGTGCCAGCAGCCTAGGATTAAGCTCTGGAAACACCATATATTTT. V gene TRBV7-8 combines with J gene TRBJ1-3; D ambiguous. V was cut by 5 bases and J by 0 bases, with 11 bases left in between. The germline V gene has CDR1 SGHVS and CDR2 FQNEAQ. This CDR3 comprises 15 residues.

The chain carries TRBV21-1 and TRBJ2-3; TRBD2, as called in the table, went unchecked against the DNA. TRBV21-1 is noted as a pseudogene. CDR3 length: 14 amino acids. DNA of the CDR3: TGTGCCAGCAGCAAAGCTGAGGGTCCAGATACGCAGTATTTT. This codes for CASSKAEGPDTQYF.

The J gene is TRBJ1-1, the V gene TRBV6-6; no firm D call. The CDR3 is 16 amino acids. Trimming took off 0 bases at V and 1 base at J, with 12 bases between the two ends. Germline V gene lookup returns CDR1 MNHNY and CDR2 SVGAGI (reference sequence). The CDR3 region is CASSYSSAATNTEAFF. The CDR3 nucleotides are TGTGCCAGCAGTTACTCGTCGGCGGCTACGAACACTGAAGCTTTCTTT.

DNA of the CDR3: TGTGCCAGCAGCGGGGTTCAGGGGGCCGGCAATGAGCAGTTCTTC. Its translation is CASSGVQGAGNEQFF. The gene calls are TRBV5-4 and TRBJ2-1, with 8 bases that match TRBD1. The CDR3 has 15 residues. Germline-derived CDR1 and CDR2 are SGHNT and YYREEE (reference sequence). Unmatched junction bases numbered 9, after V lost 4 bases and J lost 6 bases.

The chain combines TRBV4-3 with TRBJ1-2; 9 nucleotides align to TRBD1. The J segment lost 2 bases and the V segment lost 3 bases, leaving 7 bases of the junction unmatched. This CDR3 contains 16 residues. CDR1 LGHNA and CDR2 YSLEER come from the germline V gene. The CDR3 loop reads CASSQMIQGANYGYTF. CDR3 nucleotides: TGCGCCAGCAGCCAGATGATACAGGGGGCGAACTATGGCTACACCTTC.